What follows are 15 T cell receptor beta chains derived from one specimen sequenced in a study of cytomegalovirus exposure and HLA in healthy donors (dated by TCRdb to between 2016 and 2019). Library preparation used the immunoSEQ multiplex PCR assay. A mixture of 60 forward primers for TCR Vbeta segments and 13 reverse primers for TCR Jbeta segments was used in the multiplex PCR. TCRdb limited this immuneACCESS table to in-frame rearrangements with V and J called. A share of clones is missing; checked studies link under half to unresolved V genes, and the rest is unexplained. The sample contains approximately 150,000 clones, roughly 80% of them found a single time. Approximately 10% of the sample belongs to the ten largest clones. The sequenced material came from PBMCs. These receptors came from a man younger than 35 in good health and CMV-seropositive.

This clone was seen a few times. This sequence joins TRBV6-1 and TRBJ1-4; D is unresolved. Germline CDR1 and CDR2: MNHNS and SASEGT. CDR3 length equals 16 residues. V was trimmed by 3 bases and J by 4 bases, leaving 15 bases between them. The CDR3 sequence: CASSDLRETLNEKLFF. The CDR3 region has the DNA TGTGCCAGCAGTGATTTGAGGGAAACCCTTAATGAAAAACTGTTTTTT.

The chain combines TRBV4-1 with TRBJ1-1, with 8 bases aligning to TRBD1. This CDR3 is 14 amino acids long. Germline V gene sequence: CDR1 MGHRA, CDR2 YSYEKL. Trimming cost V 4 bases and J 5 bases; bases outside gene matches: 6. The CDR3 DNA reads TGCGCCAGCAGCCCAGGACAGGGAGGGACTGAAGCTTTCTTT. Its protein product is CASSPGQGGTEAFF.

V is TRBV28 and J is TRBJ2-1, with D possibly matching TRBD1 (6 bases). Trimming pared 1 base from V and 8 bases from J, leaving 9 bases between. The CDR3 covers 13 residues. Germline CDR1 and CDR2: MDHEN and SYDVKM. The CDR3 spells CASSLSGQHEQFF. Written as DNA, the CDR3 is TGTGCCAGCAGTTTATCAGGACAGCATGAGCAGTTCTTC.

The chain couples TRBV5-4 to TRBJ2-5, with TRBD2 identical over 12 bases. V lost 6 bases and J lost 3; bases outside the gene matches: 9. In germline, CDR1 is SGHNT, CDR2 YYREEE (reference sequence). The length of the CDR3 is 16 residues. CDR3 sequence: CASTPRASGGEETQYF. The CDR3 coding sequence is TGTGCCAGCACCCCAAGGGCTAGCGGGGGGGAAGAGACCCAGTACTTC. Based on the CDR3 plus reference TRBV5-4 and TRBJ2-5, the full variable domain is ETGVTQSPTHLIKTRGQQVTLRCSSQSGHNTVSWYQQALGQGPQFIFQYYREEENGRGNFPPRFSGLQFPNYSSELNVNALELDDSALYLCASTPRASGGEETQYFGPGTRLLVL.

This rearrangement joins TRBV4-2 to TRBJ2-7, with TRBD2 identical over 12 bases. V dropped 0 bases and J dropped 6; count of bases not matched to a gene: 9. CDR1 and CDR2 (germline): LGHNA, YNFKEQ. The CDR3 covers 17 residues. CDR3 residues: CASSQDGTSGRRGEQYF. In nucleotides, the CDR3 is TGTGCCAGCAGCCAAGACGGAACTAGCGGGAGGCGAGGCGAGCAGTACTTC.

The V call is TRBV30, the J call TRBJ1-4; D is uncertain. Per the germline V gene, CDR1 is GTSNPN and CDR2 is SVGIG (reference sequence). CDR3 size: 16 residues. Trimming took 0 bases from V and 2 from J, leaving 13 bases between them. CDR3 loop: CAWSVRGPRTNEKLFF. In nucleotides, the CDR3 is TGTGCCTGGAGTGTACGTGGGCCAAGGACTAATGAAAAACTGTTTTTT.

The J gene is TRBJ2-7, the V gene TRBV4-2, with no clear D. Trimming pared 4 bases from V and 3 bases from J, leaving 10 bases between. The CDR3 is 13 residues long. Per germline, CDR1 LGHNA and CDR2 YNFKEQ. The CDR3 bases are TGTGCCAGCAGCCCCGGTGCTGGCTACGAGCAGTACTTC. Amino acids: CASSPGAGYEQYF.

The rearrangement links TRBV7-2 to TRBJ2-7; no clear D gene. V was trimmed by 2 bases and J by 3 bases, leaving 2 bases between them. Germline V gene data show CDR1 as SGHTA and CDR2 as FQGNSA. CDR3 length: 11 residues. CDR3 bases: TGTGCCAGCAGCTTATACTACGAGCAGTACTTC. Translating it yields CASSLYYEQYF.

The genes are TRBV27 and TRBJ2-7; tentatively, D is TRBD2 (6 bases). Per germline, CDR1 MNHEY and CDR2 SMNVEV (reference sequence). Trimming stripped 3 bases from V and 1 base from J, with 16 bases between. The CDR3 consists of 16 residues. The CDR3 region is CASSFGPPGVSYEQYF. CDR3 DNA sequence: TGTGCCAGCAGTTTTGGTCCGCCGGGAGTGTCCTACGAGCAGTACTTC.

J is TRBJ2-7 and V is TRBV15, with D perhaps TRBD2 (5 bases). In germline, CDR1 is LNHNV, CDR2 YYDKDF (reference sequence). The length of the CDR3 is 13 residues. The V gene lost 3 bases and the J gene lost 6 bases, with 12 bases spanning the gap. CDR3 bases: TGTGCCACCAGCAGGAGGGCAGCCGCCGAGCAGTACTTC. Translated: CATSRRAAAEQYF.

The DNA for the CDR3 is TGTGCCAGCAGCGCACAGGGGGAGATCACCGGGGAGCTGTTTTTT. Translated, it gives CASSAQGEITGELFF. This sequence joins TRBV7-9 and TRBJ2-2, with 8 bases lining up with TRBD1. The CDR3 consists of 15 residues. Germline lookup yields CDR1 SEHNR and CDR2 FQNEAQ (reference sequence). V trimming: 5 bases; J trimming: 4 bases; junction bases outside the gene matches: 6. The full variable domain, with the rest looked up from reference TRBV7-9 and TRBJ2-2, is DTGVSQNPRHKITKRGQNVTFRCDPISEHNRLYWYRQTLGQGPEFLTYFQNEAQLEKSRLLSDRFSAERPKGSFSTLEIQRTEQGDSAMYLCASSAQGEITGELFFGEGSRLTVL.

The V gene is TRBV5-8, the J gene TRBJ2-7; 10 bases align to TRBD2. Germline V gene data show CDR1 as SGHTS and CDR2 as YDEGEE. CDR3 length: 15 residues. The V and J ends lost 4 bases and 4 bases, in that order; junction bases with no gene match: 8. CDR3 loop: CASSLLAGVWYEQYF. CDR3 bases: TGTGCCAGCAGCCTTCTAGCGGGAGTATGGTACGAGCAGTACTTC.

The chain couples TRBV7-8 to TRBJ2-4, with 8 bases matching TRBD1. Germline lookup yields CDR1 SGHVS and CDR2 FQNEAQ. The CDR3 contains 16 residues. Losses at the gene ends were 3 bases for V and 1 base for J; bases not matched to a gene: 5. The CDR3: CASSLTGAQAKNIQYF. Here the CDR3 DNA reads TGTGCCAGCAGCTTGACAGGGGCCCAGGCCAAAAACATTCAGTACTTC.

The gene calls are TRBV7-2 and TRBJ2-2, with D perhaps TRBD2 (9 bases). Germline values: CDR1 SGHTA, CDR2 FQGNSA. CDR3 length equals 16 residues. V lost 10 bases to trimming and J lost 5 bases, with 23 bases between them. The chain's CDR3 is CANQGAGGPRTGELFF. The DNA of the CDR3 is TGTGCCAACCAGGGGGCGGGAGGGCCACGGACCGGGGAGCTGTTTTTT.

This clone turned up a few times. One junction end disagrees with the germline gene, perhaps due to a read error. V usage is TRBV23-1 and J usage is TRBJ2-7; 7 bases match TRBD1. TRBV23-1 qualifies as an ORF whose function is uncertain. The CDR3 sequence is 12 residues long. CDR3 sequence reads: CASSQLWRTGIF. The CDR3 DNA follows: TGCGCCAGCAGTCAATTATGGCGGACAGGTATCTTC.